This T cell receptor beta chain was captured in a study of T cells in Graves' hyperthyroidism and ophthalmopathy. It was uncontrolled infection, other autoimmune disease, pregnancy or lactation that excluded patients. On the basis of clinical symptoms, serum thyroxine and TRAb, thyroid ultrasound and orbital computed tomography, diagnoses were made. Isolation of PBMCs was performed on around 9.8 ml fresh peripheral blood. CDR3 length: 16 amino acids. Trimming stripped 0 bases from V and 4 bases from J, with 13 bases between. CDR1 is LNHDA and CDR2 is SQIVND in the germline V gene (reference sequence). From RNA transcripts, TCR beta CDR3 regions were amplified. The HTBI set primed first-round TCR CDR3 RT-PCR. TCRdb re-derived calls from the multiplex PCR reads in MiXCR, one entry per CDR3 protein. The table has hundreds of thousands of distinct CDR3 sequences, 15% to 20% seen once. This clonotype has more than one count but fewer than ten.

The genes are TRBV19 and TRBJ1-5; D is unresolved. The sequence was collected from a woman aged 60-70 years with Graves' ophthalmopathy. Sequencing was done on a sample of blood. The CDR3: CASSIDHGQVNQPQHF. The CDR3 bases are TGTGCCAGTAGTATAGATCATGGGCAGGTAAATCAGCCCCAGCATTTT.